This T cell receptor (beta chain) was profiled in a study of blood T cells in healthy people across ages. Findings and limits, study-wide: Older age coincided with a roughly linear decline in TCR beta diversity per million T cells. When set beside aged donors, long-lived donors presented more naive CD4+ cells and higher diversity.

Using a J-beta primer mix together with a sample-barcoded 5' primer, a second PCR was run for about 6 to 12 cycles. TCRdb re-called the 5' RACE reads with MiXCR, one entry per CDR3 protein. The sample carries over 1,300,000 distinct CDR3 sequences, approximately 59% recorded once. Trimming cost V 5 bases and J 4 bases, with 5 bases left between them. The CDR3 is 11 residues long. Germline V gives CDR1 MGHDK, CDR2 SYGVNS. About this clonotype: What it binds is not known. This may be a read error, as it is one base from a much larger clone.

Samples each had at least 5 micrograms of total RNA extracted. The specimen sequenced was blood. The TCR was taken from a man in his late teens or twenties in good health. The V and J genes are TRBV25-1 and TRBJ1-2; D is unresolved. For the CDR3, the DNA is TGTGCCAGCAGTAAGAGCTATGGCTACACCTTC. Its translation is CASSKSYGYTF.